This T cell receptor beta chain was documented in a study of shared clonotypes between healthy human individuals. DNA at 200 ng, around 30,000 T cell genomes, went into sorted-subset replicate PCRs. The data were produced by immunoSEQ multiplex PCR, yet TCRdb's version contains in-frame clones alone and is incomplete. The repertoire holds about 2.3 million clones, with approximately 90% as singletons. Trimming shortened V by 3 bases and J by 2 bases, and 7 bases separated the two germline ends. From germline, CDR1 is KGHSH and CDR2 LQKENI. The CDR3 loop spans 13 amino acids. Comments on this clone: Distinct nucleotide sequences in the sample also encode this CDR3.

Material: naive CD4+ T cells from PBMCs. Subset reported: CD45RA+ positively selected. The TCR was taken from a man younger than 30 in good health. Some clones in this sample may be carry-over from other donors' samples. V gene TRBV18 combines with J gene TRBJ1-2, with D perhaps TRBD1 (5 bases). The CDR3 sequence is CASSPGTNYGYTF. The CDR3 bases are TGTGCCAGCTCACCGGGGACCAACTATGGCTACACCTTC.